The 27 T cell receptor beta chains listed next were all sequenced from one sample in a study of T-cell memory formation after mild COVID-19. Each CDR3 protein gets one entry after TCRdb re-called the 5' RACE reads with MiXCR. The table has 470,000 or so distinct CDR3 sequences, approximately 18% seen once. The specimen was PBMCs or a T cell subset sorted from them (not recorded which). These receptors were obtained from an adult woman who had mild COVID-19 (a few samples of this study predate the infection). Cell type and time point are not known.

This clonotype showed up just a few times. CDR3 sequence: CAISEAGYGYTF. DNA of the CDR3: TGTGCCATCAGTGAGGCGGGCTATGGCTACACCTTC. The chain employs TRBV10-3 and TRBJ1-2; the D is unclear. In germline, CDR1 is ENHRY, CDR2 SYGVKD. There are 12 residues in the CDR3. V lost 2 bases, J lost 4 bases, and 5 bases lay in between.

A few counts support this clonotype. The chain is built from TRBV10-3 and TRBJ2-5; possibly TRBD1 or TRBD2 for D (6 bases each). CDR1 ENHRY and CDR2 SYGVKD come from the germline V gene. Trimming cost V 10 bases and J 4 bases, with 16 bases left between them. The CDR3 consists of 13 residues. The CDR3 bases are TGTGCCAGCTCGGGGGCGGCCGGAGAGACCCAGTACTTC. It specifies CASSGAAGETQYF.

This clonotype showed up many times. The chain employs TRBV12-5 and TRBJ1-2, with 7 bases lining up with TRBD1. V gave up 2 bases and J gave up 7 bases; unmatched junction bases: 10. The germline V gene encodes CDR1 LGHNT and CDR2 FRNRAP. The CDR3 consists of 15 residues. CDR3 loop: CASGLPQGGYSGYTF. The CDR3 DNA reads TGTGCTAGTGGTTTGCCTCAGGGGGGGTATAGTGGCTACACCTTC.

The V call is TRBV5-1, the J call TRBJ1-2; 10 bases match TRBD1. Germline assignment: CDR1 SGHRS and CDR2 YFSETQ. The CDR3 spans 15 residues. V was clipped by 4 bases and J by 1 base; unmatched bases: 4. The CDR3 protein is CASSGGQGINYGYTF. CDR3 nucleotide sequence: TGCGCCAGCAGCGGGGGACAGGGGATTAACTATGGCTACACCTTC.

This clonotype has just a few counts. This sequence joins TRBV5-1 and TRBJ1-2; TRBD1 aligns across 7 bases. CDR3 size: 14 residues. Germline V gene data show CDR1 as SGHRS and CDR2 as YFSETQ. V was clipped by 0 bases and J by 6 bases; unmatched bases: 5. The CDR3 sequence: CASSLGGGADGYTF. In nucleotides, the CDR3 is TGCGCCAGCAGCTTGGGAGGGGGCGCGGATGGCTACACCTTC. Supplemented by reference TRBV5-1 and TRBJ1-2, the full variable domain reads KAGVTQTPRYLIKTRGQQVTLSCSPISGHRSVSWYQQTPGQGLQFLFEYFSETQRNKGNFPGRFSGRQFSNSRSEMNVSTLELGDSALYLCASSLGGGADGYTFGSGTRLTVV.

The CDR3 reads CASSSRGRLESDTQYF. Here the CDR3 DNA reads TGTGCCAGCAGTAGCAGGGGGCGTCTCGAGTCGGATACGCAGTATTTT. The genes are TRBV7-9 and TRBJ2-3, with 8 bases identical to TRBD1. Looked up from germline, CDR1 is SEHNR and CDR2 is FQNEAQ (reference sequence). The V and J ends lost 6 bases and 6 bases, in that order; junction bases with no gene match: 14. The length of the CDR3 is 16 residues. The full variable domain, completed using reference TRBV7-9 and TRBJ2-3, is DTGVSQNPRHKITKRGQNVTFRCDPISEHNRLYWYRQTLGQGPEFLTYFQNEAQLEKSRLLSDRFSAERPKGSFSTLEIQRTEQGDSAMYLCASSSRGRLESDTQYFGPGTRLTVL.

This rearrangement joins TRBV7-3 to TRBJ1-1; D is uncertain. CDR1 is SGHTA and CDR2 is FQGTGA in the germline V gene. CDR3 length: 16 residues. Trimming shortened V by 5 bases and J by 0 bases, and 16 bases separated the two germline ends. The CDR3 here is CASSLHPLTMNTEAFF. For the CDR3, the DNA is TGTGCCAGCAGCCTACACCCCCTCACCATGAACACTGAAGCTTTCTTT. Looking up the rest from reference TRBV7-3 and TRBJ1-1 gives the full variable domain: GAGVSQTPSNKVTEKGKYVELRCDPISGHTALYWYRQSLGQGPEFLIYFQGTGAADDSGLPNDRFFAVRPEGSVSTLKIQRTERGDSAVYLCASSLHPLTMNTEAFFGQGTRLTVV.

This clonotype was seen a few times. In nucleotides, the CDR3 is TGTGCCAGCAGCGTCCGGAACAGGATCACAGGGGGCTTCCACGGGCAGTACTTC. Amino acids: CASSVRNRITGGFHGQYF. The V call is TRBV9, the J call TRBJ2-7; 9 bases map to TRBD1. This CDR3 comprises 18 residues. The V segment lost 2 bases and the J segment 9 bases; nucleotides outside the gene matches: 21. Germline CDR1 SGDLS, CDR2 YYNGEE.

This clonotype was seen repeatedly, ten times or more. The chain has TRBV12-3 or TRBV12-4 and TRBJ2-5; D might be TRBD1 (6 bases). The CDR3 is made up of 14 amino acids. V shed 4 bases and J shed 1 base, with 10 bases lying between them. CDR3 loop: CASSSTGSQETQYF. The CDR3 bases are TGTGCCAGCAGTTCAACAGGGAGCCAAGAGACCCAGTACTTC.

The CDR3 loop is CASNTGGDTQYF. The CDR3 DNA sequence: TGTGCCAGCAATACAGGGGGTGATACGCAGTATTTT. V and J are TRBV6-2 or TRBV6-3 and TRBJ2-3; 8 bases line up with TRBD1. Unmatched junction bases numbered 3, after V lost 7 bases and J lost 6 bases. CDR1 and CDR2 (germline): MNHEY, SVGEGT. This CDR3 is 12 amino acids long.

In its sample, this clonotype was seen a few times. CDR3 sequence: CASSSGGARDIQYF. DNA for the CDR3: TGTGCCAGCAGCTCCGGGGGGGCAAGGGACATTCAGTACTTC. V and J are TRBV5-4 and TRBJ2-4, with TRBD2 identical over 8 bases. This CDR3 comprises 14 residues. After removal of 3 bases from V and 8 bases from J, the junction contained 7 bases not matched to a gene. The V gene's germline CDR1 is SGHNT and CDR2 YYREEE (reference sequence).

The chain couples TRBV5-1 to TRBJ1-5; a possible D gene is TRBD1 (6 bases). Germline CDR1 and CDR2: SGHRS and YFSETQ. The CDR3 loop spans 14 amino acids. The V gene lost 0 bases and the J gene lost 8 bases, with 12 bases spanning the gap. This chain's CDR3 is CASSLEGGTEPQHF. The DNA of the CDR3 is TGCGCCAGCAGCTTGGAGGGGGGCACGGAGCCCCAGCATTTT.

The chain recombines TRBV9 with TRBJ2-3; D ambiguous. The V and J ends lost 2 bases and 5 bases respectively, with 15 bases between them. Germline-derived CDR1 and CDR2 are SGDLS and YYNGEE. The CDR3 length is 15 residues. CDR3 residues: CASSVVALPGDTQYF. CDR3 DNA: TGTGCCAGCAGCGTGGTTGCCCTCCCGGGAGATACGCAGTATTTT. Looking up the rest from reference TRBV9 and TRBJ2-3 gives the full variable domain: DSGVTQTPKHLITATGQRVTLRCSPRSGDLSVYWYQQSLDQGLQFLIQYYNGEERAKGNILERFSAQQFPDLHSELNLSSLELGDSALYFCASSVVALPGDTQYFGPGTRLTVL.

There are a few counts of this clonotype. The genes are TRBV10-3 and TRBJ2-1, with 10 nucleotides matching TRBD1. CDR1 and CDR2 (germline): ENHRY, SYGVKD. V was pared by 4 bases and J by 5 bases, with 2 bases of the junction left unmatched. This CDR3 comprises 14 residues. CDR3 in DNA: TGTGCCATCAGTGTGGGACAGGGGAACAATGAGCAGTTCTTC. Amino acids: CAISVGQGNNEQFF.

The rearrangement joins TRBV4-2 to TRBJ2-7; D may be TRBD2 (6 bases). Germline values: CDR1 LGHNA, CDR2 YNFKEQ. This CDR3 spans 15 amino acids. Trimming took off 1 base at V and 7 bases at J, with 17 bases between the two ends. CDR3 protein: CASSQGYGSFVEQYF. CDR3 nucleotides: TGTGCCAGCAGCCAAGGATACGGGAGCTTTGTTGAGCAGTACTTC.

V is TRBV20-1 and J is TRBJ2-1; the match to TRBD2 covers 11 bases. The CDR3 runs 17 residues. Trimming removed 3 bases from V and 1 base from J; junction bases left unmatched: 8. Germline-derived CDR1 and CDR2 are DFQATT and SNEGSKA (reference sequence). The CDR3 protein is CSASIPGLAESYNEQFF. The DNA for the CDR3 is TGCAGTGCTAGCATTCCGGGACTAGCGGAATCCTACAATGAGCAGTTCTTC.

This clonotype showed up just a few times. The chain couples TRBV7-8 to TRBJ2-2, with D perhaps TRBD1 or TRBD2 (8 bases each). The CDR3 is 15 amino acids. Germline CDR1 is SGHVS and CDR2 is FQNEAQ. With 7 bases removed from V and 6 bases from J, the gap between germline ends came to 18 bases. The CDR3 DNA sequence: TGTGCCAGCATTAGCGGGACAGGTTCGTCCGGGGAGCTGTTTTTT. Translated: CASISGTGSSGELFF.

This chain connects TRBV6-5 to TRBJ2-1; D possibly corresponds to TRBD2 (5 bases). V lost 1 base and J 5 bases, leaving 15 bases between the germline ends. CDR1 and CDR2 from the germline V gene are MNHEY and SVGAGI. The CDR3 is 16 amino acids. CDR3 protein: CASSYFASLGDNEQFF. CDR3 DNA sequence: TGTGCCAGCAGTTACTTTGCTAGCTTGGGAGACAATGAGCAGTTCTTC.

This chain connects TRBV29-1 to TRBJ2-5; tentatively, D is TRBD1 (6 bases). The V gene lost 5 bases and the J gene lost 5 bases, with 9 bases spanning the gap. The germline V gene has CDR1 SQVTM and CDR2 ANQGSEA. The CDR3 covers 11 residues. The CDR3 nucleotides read TGCAGCGTTAACAGGGATGAGACCCAGTACTTC. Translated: CSVNRDETQYF.

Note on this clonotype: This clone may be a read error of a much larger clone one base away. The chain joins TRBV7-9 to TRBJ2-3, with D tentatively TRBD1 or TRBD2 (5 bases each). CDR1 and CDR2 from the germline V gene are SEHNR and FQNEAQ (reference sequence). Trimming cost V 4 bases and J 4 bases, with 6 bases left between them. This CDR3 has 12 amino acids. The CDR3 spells CASSWDADTQYF. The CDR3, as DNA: TGTGCCAGCAGCTGGGACGCAGATACGCAGTATTTT.

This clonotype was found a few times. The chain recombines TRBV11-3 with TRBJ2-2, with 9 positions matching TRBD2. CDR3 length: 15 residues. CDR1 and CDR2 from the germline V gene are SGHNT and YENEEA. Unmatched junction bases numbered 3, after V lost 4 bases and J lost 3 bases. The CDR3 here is CASSSKRGDTGELFF. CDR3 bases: TGTGCCAGCAGCTCCAAGCGGGGGGACACCGGGGAGCTGTTTTTT.

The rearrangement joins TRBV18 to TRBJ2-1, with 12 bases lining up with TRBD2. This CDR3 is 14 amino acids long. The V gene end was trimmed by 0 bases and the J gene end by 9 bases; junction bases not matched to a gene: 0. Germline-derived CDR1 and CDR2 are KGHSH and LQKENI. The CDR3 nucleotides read TGTGCCAGCTCACCACCGACTAGCGGGAGTGAGCAGTTCTTC. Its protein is CASSPPTSGSEQFF.

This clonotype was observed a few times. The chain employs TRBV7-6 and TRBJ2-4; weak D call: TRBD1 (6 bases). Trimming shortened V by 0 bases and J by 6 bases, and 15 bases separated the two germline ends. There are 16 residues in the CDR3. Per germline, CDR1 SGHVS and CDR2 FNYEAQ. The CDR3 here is CASSLATGHSLNIQYF. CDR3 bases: TGTGCCAGCAGCTTAGCAACGGGACATTCCCTAAACATTCAGTACTTC.

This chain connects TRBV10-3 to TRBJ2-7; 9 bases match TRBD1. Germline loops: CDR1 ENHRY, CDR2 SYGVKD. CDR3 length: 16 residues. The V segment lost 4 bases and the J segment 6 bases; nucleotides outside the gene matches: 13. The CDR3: CAISVRSGQGTSEQYF. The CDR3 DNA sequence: TGTGCCATCAGTGTACGTTCGGGACAGGGAACGTCCGAGCAGTACTTC.

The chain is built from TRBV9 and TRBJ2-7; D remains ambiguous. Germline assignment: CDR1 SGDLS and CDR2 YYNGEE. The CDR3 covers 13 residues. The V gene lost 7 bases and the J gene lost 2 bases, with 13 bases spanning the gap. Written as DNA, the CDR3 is TGTGCCAGCCAAGATGGTTTGACCTACGAGCAGTACTTC. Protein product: CASQDGLTYEQYF.

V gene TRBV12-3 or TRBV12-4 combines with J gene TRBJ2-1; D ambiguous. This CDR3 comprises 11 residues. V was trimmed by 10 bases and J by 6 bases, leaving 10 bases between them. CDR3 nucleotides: TGTGCCAACGGTGTTCGCAATGAGCAGTTCTTC. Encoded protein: CANGVRNEQFF.

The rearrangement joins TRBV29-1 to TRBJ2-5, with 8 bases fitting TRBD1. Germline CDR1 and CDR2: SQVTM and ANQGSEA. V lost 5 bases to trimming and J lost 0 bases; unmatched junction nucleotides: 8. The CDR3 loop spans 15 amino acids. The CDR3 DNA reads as TGCAGCGTTCCAGGACAGGGCGATTACCAAGAGACCCAGTACTTC. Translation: CSVPGQGDYQETQYF.